A selection of T cell receptor beta chains follows, all from one sample in a study of T cell changes during pregnancy in multiple sclerosis. Produced via immunoSEQ multiplex PCR; TCRdb's table is partial and in-frame only. The sample yields fewer than 45,000 clones, about 92% seen once. The sample in question was CD4+ T cells from peripheral blood mononuclear cells, obtained in the third trimester of pregnancy. These receptors all come from a female donor with multiple sclerosis, enrolled in a pregnancy study. CDR3s include the opening cysteine and the closing phenylalanine or tryptophan. A D gene is named only where the DNA matches it firmly.

>.|TRBV6-5|TRBJ1-1
CATIRGGYEAFF
>.|TRBV14|TRBJ2-7
CASSRQPTYEQYF
>TRBD2|TRBV28|TRBJ2-7
CASTPLAGRSEQYF
>TRBD2|TRBV14|TRBJ2-2
CASSQVGTSTGELFF
>.|TRBV18|TRBJ2-7
CASHGGKGEQYF
>.|TRBV19|TRBJ2-7
CASSIMRVGYYEQYF
>.|TRBV10-3|TRBJ1-2
CAIGGQGYTF
>.|TRBV15|TRBJ1-1
CATSRGGMNTEAFF
>.|TRBV7-3|TRBJ2-1
CASSLLGSSYNEQFF
>TRBD1|TRBV7-2|TRBJ1-1
CASSLWGTGDTEAFF
>.|TRBV6-5|TRBJ2-6
CASSYSSGAGANVLTF
>.|TRBV4-1|TRBJ1-3
CASSQVPSSGNTIYF
>.|TRBV7-9|TRBJ2-1
CASSSGTALYNEQFF
>TRBD1|TRBV6-5|TRBJ1-2
CASSYQPGTGYGYTF
>.|TRBV11-2|TRBJ1-3
CASSLDSAVGNTIYF
>.|TRBV28|TRBJ2-3
CASKRERGTDTQYF
>TRBD1|TRBV7-6|TRBJ2-5
CASSLGQGAQETQYF
>.|TRBV5-1|TRBJ1-2
CASSLGQGPYGYTF
>TRBD1|TRBV6-5|TRBJ1-1
CASSSIGQGNTEAFF
>.|TRBV6-1|TRBJ2-7
CASNETPSSYEQYF
>TRBD2|TRBV2|TRBJ2-1
CASTARTSVDNEQFF
>TRBD1|TRBV7-9|TRBJ2-5
CASSDTDRGLETQYF
>.|TRBV7-3|TRBJ2-2
CASSSRQGGYTGELFF
>TRBD1|TRBV7-8|TRBJ1-2
CASSLGHTGVEDYGYTF
>.|TRBV5-1|TRBJ2-7
CASSPGHGKGYEQYF
>.|TRBV2|TRBJ2-3
CASSTDRAGEGTQYF
>TRBD1|TRBV6-5|TRBJ1-1
CASTSRTGILEAFF
>TRBD1|TRBV7-9|TRBJ1-5
CASSKGGTGLQPQHF
>TRBD1|TRBV5-1|TRBJ1-1
CASSQTGGNTEAFF
>TRBD2|TRBV4-2|.
CASSQELAGVYEQYF
>TRBD1|TRBV5-4|TRBJ1-1
CASSLVLVSGQGATEAFF
>TRBD1|TRBV27|TRBJ1-1
CASTRPGQGFLYTEAFF
>.|TRBV29-1|TRBJ2-3
CSVGADLISRTDTQYF
>.|TRBV15|TRBJ1-3
CATSRVSSSTIYF
>TRBD2|TRBV9|TRBJ2-1
CASSASAGGSPMLTEQFF
>.|TRBV19|TRBJ2-4
CASSSYRDTRQLAKNIQYF
>.|TRBV14|TRBJ2-7
CASSLQGYEQYF
>TRBD1|TRBV5-7|TRBJ1-5
CASSRDRDQPQHF
>.|TRBV15|TRBJ2-7
CATSRDQGSTYEQYF
>.|TRBV6-5|TRBJ2-2
CASSYSRQGTGELFF
>.|TRBV18|TRBJ2-5
CASSPPGGPQETQYF
>.|TRBV7-9|TRBJ1-2
CASSPSWTTNYGYTF
>TRBD2|TRBV6-1|TRBJ2-5
CASSEKVAGGRETQYF
>TRBD2|TRBV30|TRBJ2-1
CAWSVLAGGVSYNEQFF
>.|TRBV14|TRBJ2-5
CASSQDTRRGTQYF
>.|TRBV2|TRBJ2-7
CASSDFSGGSYEQYF